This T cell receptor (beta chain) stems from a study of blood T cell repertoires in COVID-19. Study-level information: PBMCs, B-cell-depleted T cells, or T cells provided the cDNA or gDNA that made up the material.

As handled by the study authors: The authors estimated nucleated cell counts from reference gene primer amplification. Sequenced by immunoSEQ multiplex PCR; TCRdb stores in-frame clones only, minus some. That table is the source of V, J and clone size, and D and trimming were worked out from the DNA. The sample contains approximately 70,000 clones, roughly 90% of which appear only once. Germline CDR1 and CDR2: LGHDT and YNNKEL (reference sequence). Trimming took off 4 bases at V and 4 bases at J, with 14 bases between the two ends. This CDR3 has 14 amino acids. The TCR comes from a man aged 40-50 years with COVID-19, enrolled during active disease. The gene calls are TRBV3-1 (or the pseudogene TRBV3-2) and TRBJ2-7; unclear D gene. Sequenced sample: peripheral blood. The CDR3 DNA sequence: TGTGCCAGCAGCCCGTCGGGTTTTCAGTACGAGCAGTACTTC. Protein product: CASSPSGFQYEQYF.